This T cell receptor beta chain was found in a study of long-term antiretroviral therapy in people with HIV. The V end was cut by 4 bases, the J end by 6 bases, with 16 bases between. This CDR3 is built from 15 residues. The germline CDR1 and CDR2 sequences are LGHNA and YNFKEQ. Survey-level resolution applied to immunoSEQ assay v3.0. The method was immunoSEQ multiplex PCR; TCRdb's version includes in-frame clones alone and lacks a portion of them. The sample records 15,000 to 20,000 clones, around 84% being singletons. Study-level points and caveats: Older ART regimens may have been in use when blood was drawn between the mid-2000s and the late 2010s.

As concerns this clone: Antigen: not known.

No fewer than two post-ART and no fewer than one pre-ART PBMC samples existed for each donor. All participants with HIV were treated in the United States. Every sample had about 0.85-11 million cryopreserved PBMC in it before DNA extraction. Sequencing was performed on unsorted PBMCs, taken 0.9 years after starting antiretroviral therapy. This chain links TRBV4-2 with TRBJ1-5, with a possible D match to TRBD1 (5 bases). This sequence was found in a man aged 18 to 30 with HIV. CDR3 nucleotide sequence: TGTGCCAGCAGCCCAGGTGGGCAGGGTGGTCAGCCCCAGCATTTT. This codes for CASSPGGQGGQPQHF.